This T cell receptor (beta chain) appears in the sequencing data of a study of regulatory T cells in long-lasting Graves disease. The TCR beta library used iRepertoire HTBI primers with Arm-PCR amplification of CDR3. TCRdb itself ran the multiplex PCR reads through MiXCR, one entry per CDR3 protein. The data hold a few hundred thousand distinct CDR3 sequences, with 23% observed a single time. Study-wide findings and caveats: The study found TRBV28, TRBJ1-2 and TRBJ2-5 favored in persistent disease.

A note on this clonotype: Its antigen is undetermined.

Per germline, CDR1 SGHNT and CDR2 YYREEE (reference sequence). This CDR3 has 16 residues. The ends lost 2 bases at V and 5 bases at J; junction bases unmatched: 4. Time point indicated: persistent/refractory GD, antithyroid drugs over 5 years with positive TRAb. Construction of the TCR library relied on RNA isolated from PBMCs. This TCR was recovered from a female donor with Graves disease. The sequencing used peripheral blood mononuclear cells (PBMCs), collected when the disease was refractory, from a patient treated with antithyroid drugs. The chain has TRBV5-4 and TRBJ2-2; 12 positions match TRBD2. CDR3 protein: CASSFPGTSGTGELFF. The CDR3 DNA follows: TGTGCCAGCAGCTTCCCGGGGACTAGCGGGACCGGGGAGCTGTTTTTT.